This T cell receptor beta chain was profiled in a study of shared clonotypes between healthy human individuals. Study-level findings and limits: Around 5% of naive CD4 clonotypes were common to a few donors.

CD45RO-negative cells were positively selected for CCR7, leaving out terminally differentiated effector memory CD45RA+ cells. For this clone: Its antigen is unidentified.

TCRdb keeps only in-frame clones here, not all; method: immunoSEQ multiplex PCR. In the table there are 700,000 to 950,000 clones, 90% to 98% of which are singletons. CDR1 is LGHNA and CDR2 is YSLEER in the germline V gene. This CDR3 is 15 amino acids long. The ends were cut back, 2 bases at V and 0 bases at J, with 8 bases in the middle. The sequence was collected from a man aged 30-40 years in good health. Sequenced material: naive CD8+ T cells sorted from blood. This chain links TRBV4-3 with TRBJ2-1; D perhaps matches TRBD1 (5 bases). The CDR3 DNA reads TGCGCCAGCAGCCAACAGGGAAACTCCTACAATGAGCAGTTCTTC. It is translated as CASSQQGNSYNEQFF.